What follows are 18 T cell receptor beta chains derived from one specimen sequenced in a study of blood T cells in healthy people across ages. The authors ran a second PCR of about 6 to 11 cycles using a sample-barcoded 5' primer and a J-beta primer mix. A single record per CDR3 protein comes from TCRdb applying MiXCR to the 5' RACE reads. The table lists around 970,000 distinct CDR3 sequences, roughly 47% of them singletons. Sequenced: blood. The receptors come from a woman aged 55-69 years in good health.

The chain is built from TRBV20-1 and TRBJ2-1, with a possible D match to TRBD1 (6 bases). V was pared by 6 bases and J by 1 base, with 13 bases between. Germline lookup yields CDR1 DFQATT and CDR2 SNEGSKA (reference sequence). The CDR3 is 14 amino acids. The CDR3 region is CSATDRLSYNEQFF. CDR3 nucleotide sequence: TGCAGTGCAACAGACAGGCTTTCCTACAATGAGCAGTTCTTC.

This clonotype was detected many times. J is TRBJ2-4 and V is TRBV5-6; possibly TRBD1 or TRBD2 for D (5 bases each). V was clipped by 4 bases and J by 9 bases, with 20 bases between them. CDR3 length: 15 residues. Germline CDR1 SGHDT, CDR2 YYEEEE. The DNA of the CDR3 is TGTGCCAGCAGCCAGGAAGGGACGGTATGGAGCATTCAGTACTTC. Its protein product is CASSQEGTVWSIQYF.

The chain carries TRBV20-1 and TRBJ2-7; D perhaps matches TRBD2 (5 bases). Germline V CDR1 and CDR2: DFQATT, SNEGSKA (reference sequence). The CDR3 has 12 residues. In DNA form, the CDR3 reads TGCATGGGTGGCGGAGGCTCCTACGAGCAGTACTTC. Encoded protein: CMGGGGSYEQYF.

V and J are TRBV27 and TRBJ1-5, with 10 bases aligning to TRBD1. The ends lost 5 bases at V and 2 bases at J; junction bases unmatched: 6. Germline CDR1 is MNHEY and CDR2 is SMNVEV (reference sequence). This CDR3 comprises 16 residues. Written as DNA, the CDR3 is TGTGCCAGCAGTCCATGGGACAGGGGAGGCAATCAGCCCCAGCATTTT. Protein product: CASSPWDRGGNQPQHF.

This clonotype was observed a few times. The chain employs TRBV10-3 and TRBJ1-2; no definite D call. The CDR3 is made up of 11 amino acids. Trimming took 0 bases from V and 10 from J, leaving 6 bases between them. The V gene's germline CDR1 is ENHRY and CDR2 SYGVKD. The CDR3 nucleotides read TGTGCCATCAGTGAGTCTCTTATCTACACCTTC. Amino acid sequence: CAISESLIYTF.

V and J are TRBV12-3 or TRBV12-4 and TRBJ2-5, with 11 bases matching TRBD1. Trimming took 3 bases from V and 5 from J; bases not matched to a gene: 2. The CDR3 covers 14 residues. CDR3 residues: CASSLDRGPETQYF. CDR3 DNA sequence: TGTGCCAGCAGTTTGGACAGGGGGCCCGAGACCCAGTACTTC.

The V and J genes are TRBV20-1 and TRBJ2-2, with 11 bases fitting TRBD2. Trimming took 0 bases from V and 4 from J; bases not matched to a gene: 7. This CDR3 comprises 17 residues. CDR1 DFQATT and CDR2 SNEGSKA come from the germline V gene (reference sequence). This chain's CDR3 is CSARDWLAGGITGELFF. CDR3 DNA: TGCAGTGCTAGAGATTGGCTAGCGGGAGGAATCACCGGGGAGCTGTTTTTT.

The chain links TRBV10-1 to TRBJ2-7, with D possibly TRBD2 on 6 matching bases. Looked up from germline, CDR1 is WNHNN and CDR2 is SYGVQD (reference sequence). V shed 2 bases and J shed 2 bases, with 10 bases lying between them. The length of the CDR3 is 14 residues. The CDR3 DNA follows: TGCGCCAGCAGTGAGAGTGGGAGGCCCTACGAGCAGTACTTC. This translates into CASSESGRPYEQYF.

V is TRBV28 and J is TRBJ2-5, with D perhaps matching TRBD1 (6 bases). TRBJ2-7 explains the end of the DNA better; the J call may be wrong. From germline, CDR1 is MDHEN and CDR2 SYDVKM. This CDR3 region has 17 residues. In DNA form, the CDR3 reads TGTGCCAGCAGTTTACGAGGGACACCTCCTCCGTTCTACGAGCAGTACTTC. Its translation: CASSLRGTPPPFYEQYF.

This chain uses TRBV20-1 with TRBJ2-5, with 10 bases aligning to TRBD1. Near its end, the DNA agrees better with TRBJ2-7, so the J call may be wrong. This CDR3 spans 13 amino acids. Germline CDR1 DFQATT, CDR2 SNEGSKA (reference sequence). DNA of the CDR3: TGCAGTGCTACCGGGACAGGGGTAAACGAGCAGTACTTC. It specifies CSATGTGVNEQYF.

The CDR3: CASSPGQAANQPQHF. CDR3 sequence (DNA): TGTGCCAGCAGTCCGGGACAGGCAGCAAATCAGCCCCAGCATTTT. The rearrangement links TRBV6-2 or TRBV6-3 to TRBJ1-5; TRBD1 agrees at 8 bases. Germline lookup yields CDR1 MNHEY and CDR2 SVGEGT. V shed 5 bases, J shed 4 bases, and the junction held 7 bases outside the gene matches. The CDR3 loop spans 15 amino acids.

CDR3 loop: CASSEDRGGGYTF. The CDR3 DNA reads TGTGCCAGCAGTGAAGACAGGGGGGGGGGCTACACCTTC. The chain joins TRBV25-1 to TRBJ1-2; TRBD1 matches 9 bases. J lost 8 bases, V lost 2 bases, and 3 bases had no gene match. This CDR3 is built from 13 residues. CDR1 is MGHDK, CDR2 SYGVNS, per germline.

This clonotype was seen only a few times. V is TRBV20-1 and J is TRBJ2-1; D remains unclear. CDR1 and CDR2 from the germline V gene are DFQATT and SNEGSKA (reference sequence). Trimming took off 1 base at V and 4 bases at J, with 8 bases between the two ends. The CDR3 spans 13 residues. The chain's CDR3 is CSARADIYNEQFF. DNA for the CDR3: TGCAGTGCTAGAGCCGACATATACAATGAGCAGTTCTTC.

The chain joins TRBV4-3 to TRBJ2-3; a possible D gene is TRBD2 (6 bases). Germline lookup yields CDR1 LGHNA and CDR2 YSLEER. With 1 base removed from V and 2 bases from J, the gap between germline ends came to 16 bases. This CDR3 comprises 17 residues. The CDR3 DNA is TGCGCCAGCAGCCAAGGTCGGAGTAGCGGAGCCACAGATACGCAGTATTTT. It translates to CASSQGRSSGATDTQYF.

This clonotype was observed a handful of times. This chain uses TRBV5-1 with TRBJ2-7; no firm D call. The DNA end is more similar to TRBJ2-5, so the J call may be wrong. Germline CDR1 is SGHRS and CDR2 is YFSETQ. This CDR3 is 13 amino acids long. CDR3 region: CASSLRQRETQYF. The CDR3 DNA reads TGCGCCAGCAGCTTGCGGCAGAGGGAGACCCAGTACTTC.

The chain is built from TRBV3-1 and TRBJ1-2; 9 bases are a match to TRBD1. Germline values: CDR1 LGHDT, CDR2 YNNKEL (reference sequence). Unmatched junction bases numbered 10, after V lost 1 base and J lost 4 bases. The CDR3 runs 17 residues. CDR3 loop: CASSQGPTTGGSYGYTF. CDR3 nucleotides: TGTGCCAGCAGCCAAGGCCCGACGACAGGGGGGAGCTATGGCTACACCTTC.

This clonotype was picked up a small number of times. The CDR3 loop is CASSWAYEQYF. The CDR3 bases are TGTGCCAGCAGTTGGGCCTACGAGCAGTACTTC. V gene TRBV25-1 combines with J gene TRBJ2-7; no definite D call. This CDR3 region has 11 residues. Per germline, CDR1 MGHDK and CDR2 SYGVNS. V lost 5 bases to trimming and J lost 2 bases, with 4 bases between them.

This clonotype was detected only a few times. V usage is TRBV20-1 and J usage is TRBJ2-4; TRBD1 is a possible D gene (5 bases). The CDR3 has 10 amino acids. V gave up 5 bases and J gave up 9 bases, with 8 bases separating them. Germline assignment: CDR1 DFQATT and CDR2 SNEGSKA (reference sequence). The CDR3 spells CSAGQSIQYF. The DNA for the CDR3 is TGCAGTGCTGGACAAAGCATTCAGTACTTC.